The 23 T cell receptor beta chains below were found in one sample sequenced in a study of radiotherapy plus CTLA-4 blockade in lung cancer. Here immunoSEQ multiplex PCR was the method, and the copy in TCRdb shows in-frame clones only, minus some. The data hold over 95,000 clones, with 65% to 80% observed a single time. The sequences come from peripheral blood, collected from a patient treated with radiotherapy plus ipilimumab. Receptor source: a human donor with non-small cell lung cancer who had a partial response to radiotherapy plus ipilimumab. Some clones in this sample may be carry-over from other donors' samples.

The chain links TRBV6-1 to TRBJ2-7, with unresolved D. The CDR3 extends over 12 amino acids. In germline, CDR1 is MNHNS, CDR2 SASEGT. Trimming stripped 1 base from V and 3 bases from J, with 4 bases between. The CDR3 coding sequence is TGTGCCAGCAGTGAAGAATACTACGAGCAGTACTTC. As protein: CASSEEYYEQYF.

Sample share makes this clone medium-sized. The CDR3 loop reads CAIRPGLAHEQYF. The CDR3 nucleotides are TGTGCCATCAGGCCGGGACTAGCTCACGAGCAGTACTTC. This sequence joins TRBV10-3 and TRBJ2-7; 9 bases fit TRBD2. V lost 6 bases and J lost 5; bases outside the gene matches: 5. This CDR3 is built from 13 residues. The germline V gene has CDR1 ENHRY and CDR2 SYGVKD.

This chain's CDR3 is CASSRGQGNREQYF. The DNA of the CDR3 is TGTGCCAGCAGTAGGGGACAGGGCAACCGCGAGCAGTACTTC. This rearrangement joins TRBV6-5 to TRBJ2-7; 9 bases match TRBD1. V shed 5 bases, J shed 6 bases, and the junction held 8 bases outside the gene matches. This CDR3 contains 14 residues. Germline V gene data show CDR1 as MNHEY and CDR2 as SVGAGI.

This chain uses TRBV19 with TRBJ2-1; TRBD2 matches 8 bases. CDR1 and CDR2 from the germline V gene are LNHDA and SQIVND (reference sequence). The V segment lost 9 bases and the J segment 8 bases; nucleotides outside the gene matches: 12. The CDR3 sequence is 14 residues long. The CDR3 here is CASLESGSLDEQFF. Written as DNA, the CDR3 is TGTGCCAGCCTTGAAAGCGGGAGTCTGGATGAGCAGTTCTTC.

This chain joins TRBV7-3 and TRBJ2-1; 11 bases fit TRBD2. This CDR3 contains 15 residues. Looked up from germline, CDR1 is SGHTA and CDR2 is FQGTGA. V shed 5 bases, J shed 2 bases, and the junction held 2 bases outside the gene matches. Written as DNA, the CDR3 is TGTGCCAGCAGCCTACTAGCGGGGGCCTACAATGAGCAGTTCTTC. Translated: CASSLLAGAYNEQFF.

This clone was seen more than once but under ten times. The chain links TRBV7-9 to TRBJ2-7, with D possibly TRBD1 on 6 matching bases. This CDR3 region has 14 residues. Trimming shortened V by 4 bases and J by 1 base, and 11 bases separated the two germline ends. In germline, CDR1 is SEHNR, CDR2 FQNEAQ (reference sequence). The CDR3 DNA reads TGTGCCAGCAGCTCCTTCGGACAGTCCTACGAGCAGTACTTC. The encoded protein is CASSSFGQSYEQYF.

This chain uses TRBV7-8 with TRBJ1-5; tentatively, D is TRBD1 (5 bases). The germline V and J ends were trimmed by 0 bases and 7 bases, with 10 bases remaining between them. The CDR3 is 14 residues long. Germline CDR1 is SGHVS and CDR2 is FQNEAQ. The CDR3 loop is CASSLARVNQPQHF. In nucleotides, the CDR3 is TGTGCCAGCAGCTTAGCCAGGGTGAACCAGCCCCAGCATTTT.

Remarks on this clone: The sample has other DNA sequences that encode this CDR3 too. The chain couples TRBV28 to TRBJ1-5; 10 bases align to TRBD1. Germline loops: CDR1 MDHEN, CDR2 SYDVKM. The V and J ends lost 7 bases and 3 bases, in that order; junction bases with no gene match: 9. The CDR3 sequence is 16 residues long. Here the CDR3 DNA reads TGTGCCAGCATGAGCTTCGACAGGGGGCCCAATCAGCCCCAGCATTTT. Translating gives CASMSFDRGPNQPQHF.

This clone was seen more than once but under ten times. The gene calls are TRBV28 and TRBJ1-2; D is possibly TRBD1 (6 bases). Germline lookup yields CDR1 MDHEN and CDR2 SYDVKM. The ends were cut back, 7 bases at V and 8 bases at J, with 17 bases in the middle. This CDR3 spans 13 amino acids. Here the CDR3 DNA reads TGTGCCAGCACAGGGACAACGAGAGGGGGCTACACCTTC. The encoded protein is CASTGTTRGGYTF.

This rearrangement joins TRBV9 to TRBJ2-2; TRBD2 matches at 7 bases. The CDR3 covers 15 residues. Trimming took 6 bases from V and 2 from J; bases not matched to a gene: 7. Germline values: CDR1 SGDLS, CDR2 YYNGEE. This chain's CDR3 is CASNVGGGNTGELFF. DNA of the CDR3: TGTGCCAGCAACGTTGGCGGGGGAAACACCGGGGAGCTGTTTTTT.

The chain couples TRBV7-3 to TRBJ2-3; 8 bases are shared with TRBD2. This CDR3 region has 14 residues. Germline V gene data show CDR1 as SGHTA and CDR2 as FQGTGA. J lost 7 bases, V lost 5 bases, and 8 bases had no gene match. CDR3 DNA: TGTGCCAGCAGCCCGTCCGGGGGGGCCCATACGCAGTATTTT. It is translated as CASSPSGGAHTQYF.

The chain is built from TRBV5-1 and TRBJ2-3, with D tentatively TRBD2 (6 bases). This CDR3 contains 15 residues. Trimming stripped 4 bases from V and 2 bases from J, with 14 bases between. The germline V gene encodes CDR1 SGHRS and CDR2 YFSETQ. The CDR3 spells CASSPFGGPTDTQYF. The CDR3 DNA follows: TGCGCCAGCAGCCCGTTCGGGGGACCCACAGATACGCAGTATTTT.

The chain is built from TRBV10-3 and TRBJ1-1; D gene ambiguous. Per germline, CDR1 ENHRY and CDR2 SYGVKD. The ends were cut back, 6 bases at V and 2 bases at J, with 7 bases in the middle. The CDR3 runs 12 residues. The CDR3 region is CAIRPGNTEAFF. The CDR3 nucleotides are TGTGCCATCAGGCCGGGAAACACTGAAGCTTTCTTT.

CDR3 residues: CASSLGAGGRAKGEQYF. In nucleotides, the CDR3 is TGTGCCAGCAGTTTAGGAGCGGGAGGCCGAGCGAAAGGCGAGCAGTACTTC. The rearrangement links TRBV27 to TRBJ2-5; 9 nucleotides align to TRBD2. The J call may be mistaken, given a closer DNA end match to TRBJ2-7. Germline V gene lookup returns CDR1 MNHEY and CDR2 SMNVEV (reference sequence). This CDR3 has 17 amino acids.

The chain uses TRBV7-2 and TRBJ2-5; maybe TRBD2 (6 bases). The CDR3 contains 14 residues. V lost 4 bases to trimming and J lost 5 bases, with 14 bases between them. Germline V CDR1 and CDR2: SGHTA, FQGNSA. CDR3 DNA: TGTGCCAGCAGCTCCCCGACTAGTTCTGAGACCCAGTACTTC. It specifies CASSSPTSSETQYF.

The chain recombines TRBV1 with TRBJ2-2; the table's TRBD2 call for D was not verified on the DNA. TRBV1 has pseudogene status. The CDR3 has 15 amino acids. In DNA form, the CDR3 reads TGCACCAGCAGCGGGACGAAGGGACTCACCGGGGAGCTGTTTTTT. As protein: CTSSGTKGLTGELFF.

The V gene is TRBV7-9, the J gene TRBJ2-2; TRBD1 matches 11 bases. Germline V CDR1 and CDR2: SEHNR, FQNEAQ (reference sequence). The CDR3 is 17 residues long. The V gene end was trimmed by 5 bases and the J gene end by 5 bases; junction bases not matched to a gene: 10. CDR3 nucleotide sequence: TGTGCCAGCAGCCTCAACCCGGGACAGGGGGAGACCGGGGAGCTGTTTTTT. Translation gives CASSLNPGQGETGELFF.

This chain links TRBV21-1 with TRBJ2-4; the DNA was not used to check the table's D call, TRBD2. TRBV21-1 is a pseudogene. The CDR3 runs 13 residues. This CDR3 is CASTSGRGNIQYF. In DNA, the CDR3 is TGTGCCAGCACCTCTGGGAGGGGCAACATTCAGTACTTC.

V is TRBV5-4 and J is TRBJ2-1; 11 bases align to TRBD2. There are 15 residues in the CDR3. In germline, CDR1 is SGHNT, CDR2 YYREEE (reference sequence). V shed 2 bases and J 10 bases; nucleotides not matched to a gene: 8. The CDR3 nucleotides are TGTGCCAGCAGCTTTACTAGCGGGAGAACGGGAGAGCAGTTCTTC. Translating gives CASSFTSGRTGEQFF.

A word on this clone: This CDR3 is also generated by other DNA sequences in the sample. This sequence joins TRBV7-3 and TRBJ1-1; D perhaps matches TRBD1 (5 bases). CDR3 length: 14 amino acids. The germline V gene encodes CDR1 SGHTA and CDR2 FQGTGA. The V end was cut by 1 base, the J end by 6 bases, with 12 bases between. CDR3 bases: TGTGCCAGCAGCTTAAACCGGGGGGACGCTGAAGCTTTCTTT. It codes for CASSLNRGDAEAFF.

The V call is TRBV4-1, the J call TRBJ2-5, with D maybe TRBD2 (7 bases). The V gene lost 1 base and the J gene lost 3 bases, with 12 bases spanning the gap. From germline, CDR1 is MGHRA and CDR2 YSYEKL. CDR3 size: 15 residues. The CDR3 coding sequence is TGCGCCAGCAGCCAAGTGGGGAGGGGGGAAGAGACCCAGTACTTC. It encodes CASSQVGRGEETQYF.

The chain recombines TRBV6-1 with TRBJ1-2, with D maybe TRBD1 (6 bases). CDR1 is MNHNS, CDR2 SASEGT, per germline. The length of the CDR3 is 15 residues. V shed 4 bases and J shed 5 bases, with 17 bases lying between them. CDR3 amino acids: CASSVQGLSGYGYTF. Written as DNA, the CDR3 is TGTGCCAGCAGTGTACAGGGATTATCGGGATATGGCTACACCTTC.

The table lists this clone with a few counts. V is TRBV7-2 and J is TRBJ2-5; 7 bases agree with TRBD2. V was pared by 5 bases and J by 6 bases, with 6 bases of the junction left unmatched. The CDR3 has 13 residues. The germline gives CDR1 SGHTA, CDR2 FQGNSA. For the CDR3, the DNA is TGTGCCAGCAGCCCCGGACTAGTTAAGACCCAGTACTTC. This codes for CASSPGLVKTQYF.